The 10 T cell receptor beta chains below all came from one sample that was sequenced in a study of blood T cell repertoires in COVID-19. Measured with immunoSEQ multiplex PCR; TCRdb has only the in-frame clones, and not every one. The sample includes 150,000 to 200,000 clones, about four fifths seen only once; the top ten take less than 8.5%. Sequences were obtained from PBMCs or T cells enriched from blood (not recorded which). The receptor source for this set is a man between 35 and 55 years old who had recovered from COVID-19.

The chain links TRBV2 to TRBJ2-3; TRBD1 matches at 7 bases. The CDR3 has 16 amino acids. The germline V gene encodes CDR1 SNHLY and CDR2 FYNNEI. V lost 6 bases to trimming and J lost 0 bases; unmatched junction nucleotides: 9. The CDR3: CASRVRGTASTDTQYF. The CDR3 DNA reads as TGTGCCAGCAGGGTTAGAGGGACAGCTAGCACAGATACGCAGTATTTT.

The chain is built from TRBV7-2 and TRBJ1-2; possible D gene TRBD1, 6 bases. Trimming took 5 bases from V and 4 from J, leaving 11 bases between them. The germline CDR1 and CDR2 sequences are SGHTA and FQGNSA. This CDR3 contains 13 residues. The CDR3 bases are TGTGCCAGCAGCCTCGGACAGTCCTATGGCTACACCTTC. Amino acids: CASSLGQSYGYTF.

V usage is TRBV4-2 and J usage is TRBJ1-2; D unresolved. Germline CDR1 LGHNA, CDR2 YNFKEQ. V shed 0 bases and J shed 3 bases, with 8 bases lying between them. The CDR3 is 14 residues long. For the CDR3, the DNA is TGTGCCAGCAGCCAAGACAGGATTGACTATGGCTACACCTTC. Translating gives CASSQDRIDYGYTF.

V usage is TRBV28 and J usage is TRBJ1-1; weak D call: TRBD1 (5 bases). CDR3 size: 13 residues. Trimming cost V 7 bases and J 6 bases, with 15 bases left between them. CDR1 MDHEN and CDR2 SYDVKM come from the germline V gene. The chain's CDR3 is CASKEGRRSEAFF. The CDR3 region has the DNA TGTGCCAGCAAAGAGGGGAGGAGATCTGAAGCTTTCTTT.

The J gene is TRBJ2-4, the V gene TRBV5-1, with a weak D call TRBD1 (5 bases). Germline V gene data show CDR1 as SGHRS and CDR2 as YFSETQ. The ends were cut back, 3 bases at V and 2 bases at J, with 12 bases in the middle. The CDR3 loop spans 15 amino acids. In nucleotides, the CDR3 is TGCGCCAGCAGCTCCCAGCAGGGTACCAAAAACATTCAGTACTTC. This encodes CASSSQQGTKNIQYF.

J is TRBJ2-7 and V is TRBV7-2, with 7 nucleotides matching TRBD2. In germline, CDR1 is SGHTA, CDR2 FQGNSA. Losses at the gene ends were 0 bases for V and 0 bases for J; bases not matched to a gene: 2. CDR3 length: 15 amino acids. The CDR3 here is CASSLAGGSSYEQYF. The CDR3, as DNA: TGTGCCAGCAGCTTAGCCGGGGGGAGCTCCTACGAGCAGTACTTC.

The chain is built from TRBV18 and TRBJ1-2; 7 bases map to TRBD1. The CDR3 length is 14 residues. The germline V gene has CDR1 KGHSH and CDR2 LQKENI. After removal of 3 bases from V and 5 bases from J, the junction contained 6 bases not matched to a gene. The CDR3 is CASSPTDRPYGYTF. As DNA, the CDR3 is TGTGCCAGCTCACCCACGGACAGGCCTTATGGCTACACCTTC.

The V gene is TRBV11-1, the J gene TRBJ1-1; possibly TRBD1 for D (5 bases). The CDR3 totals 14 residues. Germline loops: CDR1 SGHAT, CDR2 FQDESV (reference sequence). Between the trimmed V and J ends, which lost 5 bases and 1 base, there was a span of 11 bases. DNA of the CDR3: TGTGCCAGCAGCGATTCCGACAGGAACACTGAAGCTTTCTTT. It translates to CASSDSDRNTEAFF.

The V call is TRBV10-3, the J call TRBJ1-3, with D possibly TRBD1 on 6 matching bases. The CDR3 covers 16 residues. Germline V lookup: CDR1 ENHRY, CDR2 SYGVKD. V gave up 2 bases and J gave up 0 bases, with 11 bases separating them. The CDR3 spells CAISEGDRTSGNTIYF. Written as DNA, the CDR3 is TGTGCCATCAGTGAGGGCGACAGGACCTCTGGAAACACCATATATTTT.

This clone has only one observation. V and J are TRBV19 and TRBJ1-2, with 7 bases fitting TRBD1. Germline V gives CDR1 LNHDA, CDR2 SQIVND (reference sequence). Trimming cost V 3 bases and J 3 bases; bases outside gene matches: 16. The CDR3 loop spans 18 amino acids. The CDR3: CASSIRQGRASTHYGYTF. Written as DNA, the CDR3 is TGTGCCAGTAGTATTAGACAGGGAAGAGCGTCGACTCACTATGGCTACACCTTC.